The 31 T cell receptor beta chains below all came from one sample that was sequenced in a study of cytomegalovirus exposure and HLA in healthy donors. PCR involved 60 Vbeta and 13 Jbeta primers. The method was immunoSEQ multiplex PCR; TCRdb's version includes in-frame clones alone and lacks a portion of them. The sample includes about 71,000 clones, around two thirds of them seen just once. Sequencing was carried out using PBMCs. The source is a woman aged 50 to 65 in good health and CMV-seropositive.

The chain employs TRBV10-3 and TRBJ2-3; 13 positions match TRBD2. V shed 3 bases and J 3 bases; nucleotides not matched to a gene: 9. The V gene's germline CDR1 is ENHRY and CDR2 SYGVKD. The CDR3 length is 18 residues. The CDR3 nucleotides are TGTGCCATCAGTGAAAAACTAGCGGGAGGGCCGAGGACAGATACGCAGTATTTT. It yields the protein CAISEKLAGGPRTDTQYF.

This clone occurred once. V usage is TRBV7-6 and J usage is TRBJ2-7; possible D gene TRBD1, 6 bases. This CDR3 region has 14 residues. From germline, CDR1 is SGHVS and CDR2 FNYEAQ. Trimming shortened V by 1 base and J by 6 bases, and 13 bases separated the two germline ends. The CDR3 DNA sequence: TGTGCCAGCAGCTTAGAAGTACTAGGGGGCGAGCAGTACTTC. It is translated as CASSLEVLGGEQYF.

CDR3 protein: CASSQEIGTGNSPLHF. The CDR3 DNA reads as TGCGCCAGCAGCCAAGAGATCGGGACAGGGAATTCACCCCTCCACTTT. The rearrangement links TRBV4-3 to TRBJ1-6; TRBD1 matches at 9 bases. The ends lost 0 bases at V and 7 bases at J; junction bases unmatched: 4. Germline assignment: CDR1 LGHNA and CDR2 YSLEER. This CDR3 region has 16 residues.

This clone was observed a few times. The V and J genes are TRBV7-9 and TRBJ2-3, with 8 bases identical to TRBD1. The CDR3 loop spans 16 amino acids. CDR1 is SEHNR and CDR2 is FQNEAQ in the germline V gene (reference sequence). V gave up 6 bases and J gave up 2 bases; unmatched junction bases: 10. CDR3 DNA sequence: TGTGCCAGCAGGTCTGCCGGGACAGGACCCACAGATACGCAGTATTTT. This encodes CASRSAGTGPTDTQYF.

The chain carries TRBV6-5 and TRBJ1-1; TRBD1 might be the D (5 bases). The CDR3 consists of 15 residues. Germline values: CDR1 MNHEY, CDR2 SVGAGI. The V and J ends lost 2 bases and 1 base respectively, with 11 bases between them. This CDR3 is CASSYHNTGNTEAFF. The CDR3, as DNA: TGTGCCAGCAGTTACCATAATACAGGGAACACTGAAGCTTTCTTT.

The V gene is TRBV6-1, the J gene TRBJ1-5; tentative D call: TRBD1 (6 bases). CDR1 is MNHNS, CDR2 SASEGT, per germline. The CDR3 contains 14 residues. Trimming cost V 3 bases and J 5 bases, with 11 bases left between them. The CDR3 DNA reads TGTGCCAGCAGTGAGCAGGGGTGGGATCAGCCCCAGCATTTT. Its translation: CASSEQGWDQPQHF.

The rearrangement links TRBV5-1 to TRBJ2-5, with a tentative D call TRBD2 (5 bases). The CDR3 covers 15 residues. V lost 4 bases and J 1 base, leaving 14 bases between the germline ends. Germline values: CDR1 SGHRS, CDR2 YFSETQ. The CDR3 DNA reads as TGCGCCAGCAGCAGCCCCTACCGGGGCCAAGAGACCCAGTACTTC. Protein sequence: CASSSPYRGQETQYF. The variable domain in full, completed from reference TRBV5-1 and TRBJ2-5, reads KAGVTQTPRYLIKTRGQQVTLSCSPISGHRSVSWYQQTPGQGLQFLFEYFSETQRNKGNFPGRFSGRQFSNSRSEMNVSTLELGDSALYLCASSSPYRGQETQYFGPGTRLLVL.

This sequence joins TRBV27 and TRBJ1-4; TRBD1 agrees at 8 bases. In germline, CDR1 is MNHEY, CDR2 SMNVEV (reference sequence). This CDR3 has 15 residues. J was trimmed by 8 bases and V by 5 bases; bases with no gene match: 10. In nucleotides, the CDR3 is TGTGCCAGCAGTCCATCGCAGGGGGCGAACGAAAAACTGTTTTTT. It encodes CASSPSQGANEKLFF.

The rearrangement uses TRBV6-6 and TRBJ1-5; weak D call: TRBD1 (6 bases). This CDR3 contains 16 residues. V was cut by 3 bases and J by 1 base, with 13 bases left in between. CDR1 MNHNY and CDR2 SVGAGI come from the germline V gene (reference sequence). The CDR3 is CASSYGQGLSNQPQHF. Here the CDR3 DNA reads TGTGCCAGCAGTTATGGTCAGGGGTTGAGCAATCAGCCCCAGCATTTT.

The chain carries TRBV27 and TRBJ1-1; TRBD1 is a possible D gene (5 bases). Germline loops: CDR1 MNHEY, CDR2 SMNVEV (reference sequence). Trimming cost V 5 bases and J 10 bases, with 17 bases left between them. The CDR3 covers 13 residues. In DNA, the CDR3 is TGTGCCAGCAGTCCGCGGGAGGGGACTCGAGCTTTCTTT. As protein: CASSPREGTRAFF.

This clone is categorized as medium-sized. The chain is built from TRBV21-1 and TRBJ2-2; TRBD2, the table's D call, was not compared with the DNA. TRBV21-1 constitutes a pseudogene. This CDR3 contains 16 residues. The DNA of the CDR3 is TGTGCCAGCAGCAAAGTCGGGGGGGCTGGCCCCGGGGAGCTGTTTTTT. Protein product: CASSKVGGAGPGELFF.

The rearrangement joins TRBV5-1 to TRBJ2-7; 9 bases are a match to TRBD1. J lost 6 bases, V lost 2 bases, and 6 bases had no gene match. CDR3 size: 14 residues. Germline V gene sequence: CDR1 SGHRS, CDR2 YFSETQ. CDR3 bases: TGCGCCAGCAGCTTCCGACAGGGGGAGGCCGAGCAGTACTTC. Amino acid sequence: CASSFRQGEAEQYF. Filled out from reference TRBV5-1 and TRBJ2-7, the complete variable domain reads KAGVTQTPRYLIKTRGQQVTLSCSPISGHRSVSWYQQTPGQGLQFLFEYFSETQRNKGNFPGRFSGRQFSNSRSEMNVSTLELGDSALYLCASSFRQGEAEQYFGPGTRLTVT.

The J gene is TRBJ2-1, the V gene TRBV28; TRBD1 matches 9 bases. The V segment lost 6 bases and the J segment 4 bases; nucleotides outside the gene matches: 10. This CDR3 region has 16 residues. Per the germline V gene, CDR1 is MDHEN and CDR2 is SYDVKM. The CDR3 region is CASRTLGTGKYNEQFF. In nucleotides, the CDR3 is TGTGCCAGCAGGACCTTGGGGACAGGGAAGTACAATGAGCAGTTCTTC.

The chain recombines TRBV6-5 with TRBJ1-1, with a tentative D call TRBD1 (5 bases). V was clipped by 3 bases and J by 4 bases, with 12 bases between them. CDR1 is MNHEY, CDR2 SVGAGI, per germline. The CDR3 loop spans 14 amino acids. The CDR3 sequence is CASSYNQGGTEAFF. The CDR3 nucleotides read TGTGCCAGCAGTTATAATCAGGGTGGCACTGAAGCTTTCTTT.

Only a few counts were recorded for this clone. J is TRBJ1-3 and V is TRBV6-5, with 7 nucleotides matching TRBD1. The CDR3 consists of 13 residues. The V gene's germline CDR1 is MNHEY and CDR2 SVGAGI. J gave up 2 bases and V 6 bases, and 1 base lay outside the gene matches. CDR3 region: CASSRGTGNTIYF. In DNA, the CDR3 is TGTGCCAGCAGCAGGGGGACTGGAAACACCATATATTTT.

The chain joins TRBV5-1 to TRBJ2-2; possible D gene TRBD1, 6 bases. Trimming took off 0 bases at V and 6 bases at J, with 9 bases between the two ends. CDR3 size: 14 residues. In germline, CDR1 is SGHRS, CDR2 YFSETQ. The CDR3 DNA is TGCGCCAGCAGCTTGGGGCAGGGGTCCGGGGAGCTGTTTTTT. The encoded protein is CASSLGQGSGELFF. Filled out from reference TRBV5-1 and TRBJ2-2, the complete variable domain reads KAGVTQTPRYLIKTRGQQVTLSCSPISGHRSVSWYQQTPGQGLQFLFEYFSETQRNKGNFPGRFSGRQFSNSRSEMNVSTLELGDSALYLCASSLGQGSGELFFGEGSRLTVL.

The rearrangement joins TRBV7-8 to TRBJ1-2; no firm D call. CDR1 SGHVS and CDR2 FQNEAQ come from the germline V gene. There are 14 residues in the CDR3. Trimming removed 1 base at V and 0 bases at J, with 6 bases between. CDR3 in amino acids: CASSLGTANYGYTF. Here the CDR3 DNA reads TGTGCCAGCAGCTTAGGAACAGCTAACTATGGCTACACCTTC.

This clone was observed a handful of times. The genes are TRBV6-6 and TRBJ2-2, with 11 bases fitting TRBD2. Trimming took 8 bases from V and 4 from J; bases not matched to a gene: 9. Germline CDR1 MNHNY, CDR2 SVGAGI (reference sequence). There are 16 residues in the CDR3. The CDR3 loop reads CASAKGLAEVTGELFF. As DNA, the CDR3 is TGTGCCAGCGCCAAGGGACTAGCGGAAGTCACCGGGGAGCTGTTTTTT.

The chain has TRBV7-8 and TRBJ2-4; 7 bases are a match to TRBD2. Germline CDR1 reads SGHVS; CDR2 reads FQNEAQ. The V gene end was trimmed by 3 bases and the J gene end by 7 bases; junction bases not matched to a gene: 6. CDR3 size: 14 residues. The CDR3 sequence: CASSLTHSGNIQYF. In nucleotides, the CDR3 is TGTGCCAGCAGCTTGACACATAGCGGGAACATTCAGTACTTC.

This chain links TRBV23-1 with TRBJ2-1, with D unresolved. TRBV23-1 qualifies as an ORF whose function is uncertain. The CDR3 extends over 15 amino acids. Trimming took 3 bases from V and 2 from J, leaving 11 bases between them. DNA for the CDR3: TGCGCCAGCAGTCATAGTGGAGAGCCCTACAATGAGCAGTTCTTC. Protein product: CASSHSGEPYNEQFF.

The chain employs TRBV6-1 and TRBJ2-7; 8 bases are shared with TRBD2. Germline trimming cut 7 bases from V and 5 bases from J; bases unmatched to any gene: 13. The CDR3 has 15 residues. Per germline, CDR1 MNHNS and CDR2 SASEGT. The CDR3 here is CASKKGLGRVDEQYF. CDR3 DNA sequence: TGTGCCAGCAAAAAGGGGCTCGGGAGGGTAGACGAGCAGTACTTC.

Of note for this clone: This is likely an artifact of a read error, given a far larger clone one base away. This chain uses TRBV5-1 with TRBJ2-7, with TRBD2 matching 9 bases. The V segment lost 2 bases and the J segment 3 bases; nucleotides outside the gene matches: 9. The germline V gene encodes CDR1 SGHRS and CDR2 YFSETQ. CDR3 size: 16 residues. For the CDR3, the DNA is TGCGCCAGCAGCTTAGAGGGTAGCGGGAGAATCTACGAGCAGTACTTC. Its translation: CASSLEGSGRIYEQYF.

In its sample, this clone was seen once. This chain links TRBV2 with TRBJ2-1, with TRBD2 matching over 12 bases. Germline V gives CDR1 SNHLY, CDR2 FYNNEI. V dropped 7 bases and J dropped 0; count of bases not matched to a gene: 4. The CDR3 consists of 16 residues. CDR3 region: CASTLAGGSSYNEQFF. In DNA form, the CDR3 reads TGTGCCAGCACACTAGCGGGAGGTAGCTCCTACAATGAGCAGTTCTTC.

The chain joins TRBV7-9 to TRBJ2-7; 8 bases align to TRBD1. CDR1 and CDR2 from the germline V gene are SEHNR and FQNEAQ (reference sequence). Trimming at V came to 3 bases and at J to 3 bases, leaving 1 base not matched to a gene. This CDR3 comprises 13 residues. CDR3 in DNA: TGTGCCAGCAGCTTGGGACAGGTCTACGAGCAGTACTTC. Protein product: CASSLGQVYEQYF.

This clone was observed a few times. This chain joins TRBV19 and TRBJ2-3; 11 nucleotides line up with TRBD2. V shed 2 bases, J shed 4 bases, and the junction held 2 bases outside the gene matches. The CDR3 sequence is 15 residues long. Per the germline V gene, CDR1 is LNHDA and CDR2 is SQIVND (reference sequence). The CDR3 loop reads CASSINSGGADTQYF. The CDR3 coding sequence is TGTGCCAGTAGTATAAATAGCGGGGGGGCAGATACGCAGTATTTT.

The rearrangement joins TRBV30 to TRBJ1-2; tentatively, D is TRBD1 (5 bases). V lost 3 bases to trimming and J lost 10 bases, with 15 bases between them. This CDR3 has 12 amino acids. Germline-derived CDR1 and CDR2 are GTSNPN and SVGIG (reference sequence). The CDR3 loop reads CAWSPQGESYTF. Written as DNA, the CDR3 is TGTGCCTGGAGCCCCCAGGGTGAATCCTACACCTTC.

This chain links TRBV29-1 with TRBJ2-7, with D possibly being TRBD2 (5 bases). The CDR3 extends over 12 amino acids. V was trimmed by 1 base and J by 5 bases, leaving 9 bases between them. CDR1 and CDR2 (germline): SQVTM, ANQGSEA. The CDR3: CSVEGGSDEQYF. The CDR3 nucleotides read TGCAGCGTTGAAGGAGGGTCCGACGAGCAGTACTTC.

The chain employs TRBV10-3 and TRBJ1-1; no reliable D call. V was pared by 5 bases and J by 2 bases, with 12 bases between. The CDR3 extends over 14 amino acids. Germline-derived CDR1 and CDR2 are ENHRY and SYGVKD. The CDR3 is CAISPAGGNTEAFF. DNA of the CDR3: TGTGCCATCAGTCCTGCGGGAGGAAACACTGAAGCTTTCTTT.

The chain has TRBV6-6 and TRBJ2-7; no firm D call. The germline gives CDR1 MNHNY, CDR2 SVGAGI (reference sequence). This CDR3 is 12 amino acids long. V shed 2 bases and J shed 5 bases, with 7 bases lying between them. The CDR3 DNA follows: TGTGCCAGCAGTTACGATTCGGACGAGCAGTACTTC. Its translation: CASSYDSDEQYF.

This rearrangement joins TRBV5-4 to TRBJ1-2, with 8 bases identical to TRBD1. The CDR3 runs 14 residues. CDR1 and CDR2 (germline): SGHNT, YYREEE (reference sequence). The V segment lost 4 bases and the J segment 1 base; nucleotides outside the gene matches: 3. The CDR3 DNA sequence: TGTGCCAGCAGCCCCGACAGGGGTAACTATGGCTACACCTTC. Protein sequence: CASSPDRGNYGYTF.

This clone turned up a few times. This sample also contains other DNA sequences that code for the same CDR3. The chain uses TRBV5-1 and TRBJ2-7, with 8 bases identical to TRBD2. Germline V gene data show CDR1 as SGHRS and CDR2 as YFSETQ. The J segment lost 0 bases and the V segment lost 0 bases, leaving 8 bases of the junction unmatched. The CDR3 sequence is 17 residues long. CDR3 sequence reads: CASSLDRAGALSYEQYF. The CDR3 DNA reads TGCGCCAGCAGCTTGGACCGAGCGGGAGCCCTCTCCTACGAGCAGTACTTC.